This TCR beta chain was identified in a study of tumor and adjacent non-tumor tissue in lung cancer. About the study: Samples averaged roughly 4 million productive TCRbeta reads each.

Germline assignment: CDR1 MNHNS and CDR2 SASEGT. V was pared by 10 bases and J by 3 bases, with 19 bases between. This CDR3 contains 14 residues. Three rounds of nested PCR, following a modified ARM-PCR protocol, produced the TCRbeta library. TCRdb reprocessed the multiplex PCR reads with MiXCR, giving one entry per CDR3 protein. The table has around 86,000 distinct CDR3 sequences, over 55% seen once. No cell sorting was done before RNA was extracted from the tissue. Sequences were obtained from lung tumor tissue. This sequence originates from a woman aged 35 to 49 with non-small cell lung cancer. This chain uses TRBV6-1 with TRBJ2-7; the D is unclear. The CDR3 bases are TGTGCCACCAGAACTCCCTACTCCGGCTACGAGCAGTACTTC. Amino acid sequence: CATRTPYSGYEQYF.